A single T cell receptor (beta chain) is shown here with its context. Its target is not known. The sample belongs to a study of cytomegalovirus exposure and HLA in healthy donors. General study findings and limits: Other equally common chains were less clonally expanded than HLA-associated TCR beta chains, a later analysis showed.

The PCR was carried out with 60 Vbeta primers and 13 Jbeta primers. Assay used: immunoSEQ multiplex PCR; TCRdb lists only in-frame clones, some missing. The sample lists around 57,000 clones, around 89% occurring once. The CDR3 runs to 18 residues. Between the trimmed V and J ends, which lost 2 bases and 0 bases, there was a span of 18 bases. Germline assignment: CDR1 MNHEY and CDR2 SMNVEV (reference sequence). The chain has TRBV27 and TRBJ2-3; D may be TRBD2 (6 bases). This receptor was obtained from a man aged 25-45 years in good health and CMV-seropositive. The sequenced sample consisted of PBMCs. The CDR3 DNA is TGTGCCAGCAGTTTAGATCCCGTTGGGAGGCTAAGCACAGATACGCAGTATTTT. Its protein is CASSLDPVGRLSTDTQYF.